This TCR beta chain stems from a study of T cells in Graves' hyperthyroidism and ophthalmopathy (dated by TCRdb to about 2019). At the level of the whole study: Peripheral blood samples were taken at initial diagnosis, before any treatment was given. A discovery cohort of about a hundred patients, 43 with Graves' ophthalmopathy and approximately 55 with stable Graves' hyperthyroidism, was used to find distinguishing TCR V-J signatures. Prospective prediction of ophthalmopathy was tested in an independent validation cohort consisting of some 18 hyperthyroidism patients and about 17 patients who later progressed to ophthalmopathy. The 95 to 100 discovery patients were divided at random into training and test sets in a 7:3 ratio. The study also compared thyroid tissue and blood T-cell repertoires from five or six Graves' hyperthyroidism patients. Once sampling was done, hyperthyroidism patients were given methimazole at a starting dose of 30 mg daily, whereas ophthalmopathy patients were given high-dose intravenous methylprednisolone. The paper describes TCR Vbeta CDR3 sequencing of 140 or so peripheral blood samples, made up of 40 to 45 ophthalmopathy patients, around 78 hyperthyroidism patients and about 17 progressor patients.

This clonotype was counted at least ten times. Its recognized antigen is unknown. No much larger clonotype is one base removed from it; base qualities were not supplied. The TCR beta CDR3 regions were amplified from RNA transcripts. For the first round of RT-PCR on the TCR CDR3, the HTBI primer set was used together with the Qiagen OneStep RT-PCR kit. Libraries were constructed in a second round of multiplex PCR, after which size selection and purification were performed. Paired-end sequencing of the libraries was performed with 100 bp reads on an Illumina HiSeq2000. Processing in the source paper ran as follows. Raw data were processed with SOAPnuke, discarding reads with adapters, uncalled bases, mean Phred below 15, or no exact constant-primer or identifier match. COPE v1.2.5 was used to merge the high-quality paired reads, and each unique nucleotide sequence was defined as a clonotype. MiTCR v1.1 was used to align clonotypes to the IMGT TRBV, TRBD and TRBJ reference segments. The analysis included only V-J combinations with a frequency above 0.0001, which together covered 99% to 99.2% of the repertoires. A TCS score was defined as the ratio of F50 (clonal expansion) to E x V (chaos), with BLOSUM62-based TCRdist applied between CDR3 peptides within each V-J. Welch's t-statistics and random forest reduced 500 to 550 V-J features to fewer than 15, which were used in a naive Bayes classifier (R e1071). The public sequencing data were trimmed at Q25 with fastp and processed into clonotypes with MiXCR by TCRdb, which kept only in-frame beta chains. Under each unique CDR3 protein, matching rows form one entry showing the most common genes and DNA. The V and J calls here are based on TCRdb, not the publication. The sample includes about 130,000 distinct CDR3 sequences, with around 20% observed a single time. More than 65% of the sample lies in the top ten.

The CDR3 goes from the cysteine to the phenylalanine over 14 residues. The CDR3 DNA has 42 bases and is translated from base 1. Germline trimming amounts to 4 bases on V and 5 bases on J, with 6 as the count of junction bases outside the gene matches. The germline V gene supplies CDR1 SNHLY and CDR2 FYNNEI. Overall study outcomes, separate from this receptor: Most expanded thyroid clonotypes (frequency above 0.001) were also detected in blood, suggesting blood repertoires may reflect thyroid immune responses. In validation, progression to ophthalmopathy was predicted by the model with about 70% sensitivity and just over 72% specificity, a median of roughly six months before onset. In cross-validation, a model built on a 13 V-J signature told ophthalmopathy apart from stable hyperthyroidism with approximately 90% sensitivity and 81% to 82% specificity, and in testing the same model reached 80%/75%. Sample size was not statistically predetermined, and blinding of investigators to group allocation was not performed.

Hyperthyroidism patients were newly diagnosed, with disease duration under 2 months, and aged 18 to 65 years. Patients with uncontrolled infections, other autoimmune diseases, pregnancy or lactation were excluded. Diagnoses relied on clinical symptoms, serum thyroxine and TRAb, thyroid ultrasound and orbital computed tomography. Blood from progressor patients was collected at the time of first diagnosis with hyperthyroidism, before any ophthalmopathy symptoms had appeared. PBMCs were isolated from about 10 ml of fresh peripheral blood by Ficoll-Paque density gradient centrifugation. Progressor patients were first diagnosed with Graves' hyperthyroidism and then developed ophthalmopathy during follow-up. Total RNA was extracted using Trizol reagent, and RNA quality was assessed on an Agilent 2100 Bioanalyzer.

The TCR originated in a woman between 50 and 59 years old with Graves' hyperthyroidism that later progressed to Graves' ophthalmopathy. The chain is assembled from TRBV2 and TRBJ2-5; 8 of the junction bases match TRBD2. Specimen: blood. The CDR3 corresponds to CASSAREGGETQYF. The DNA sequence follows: TGTGCCAGCAGTGCTCGGGAGGGGGGGGAGACCCAGTACTTC.